This T cell receptor (beta chain) was identified during a study of T cells in Graves' hyperthyroidism and ophthalmopathy. Template material for amplifying TCR beta CDR3 regions consisted of RNA transcripts. First-round RT-PCR of the TCR CDR3 relied on the HTBI primer set. TCRdb used MiXCR to reprocess the multiplex PCR reads, holding one entry per CDR3 protein. The sample lists roughly 150,000 distinct CDR3 sequences, about 9.4% seen once, with more than 20% in the top ten. The study based diagnoses on clinical symptoms, serum thyroxine and TRAb, thyroid ultrasound and orbital computed tomography. Blood was obtained at the first hyperthyroidism diagnosis, which preceded any ophthalmopathy symptoms. This CDR3 is built from 14 residues. CDR1 and CDR2 (germline): SGHDT, YYEEEE. V lost 2 bases and J lost 8; bases outside the gene matches: 6. Overall study findings and caveats: A model built on 13 V-J features separated ophthalmopathy from stable hyperthyroidism. Ophthalmopathy onset followed model prediction by a median about six months.

About this clonotype: Its antigen is currently unknown.

The J gene is TRBJ1-4, the V gene TRBV5-6; 7 nucleotides line up with TRBD1. This TCR came from a woman under 30 with Graves' hyperthyroidism that later progressed to Graves' ophthalmopathy. Sequenced material: blood. The CDR3 bases are TGTGCCAGCAGCTTTCAGGGGGAGAGGGAAAAACTGTTTTTT. Protein sequence: CASSFQGEREKLFF.